This passage covers 5 T cell receptor beta chains from one sample sequenced in a study of T cell changes during pregnancy in multiple sclerosis. Clones were read by immunoSEQ multiplex PCR, and TCRdb kept only the in-frame ones, dropping some. The profile shows about 59,000 clones, 90% to 95% of them singletons. The sequencing used peripheral blood, collected in the third trimester of pregnancy. The receptors originated from a female donor in good health, enrolled as a control in a pregnancy study.

The chain carries TRBV7-9 and TRBJ2-7, with D unclear. With 2 bases removed from V and 3 bases from J, the gap between germline ends came to 11 bases. Germline V gene lookup returns CDR1 SEHNR and CDR2 FQNEAQ (reference sequence). This CDR3 is 14 amino acids long. Here the CDR3 DNA reads TGTGCCAGCAGCTTAAGCGTTAGCTACTACGAGCAGTACTTC. Its protein is CASSLSVSYYEQYF. The full variable domain, rest sourced from reference TRBV7-9 and TRBJ2-7, is DTGVSQNPRHKITKRGQNVTFRCDPISEHNRLYWYRQTLGQGPEFLTYFQNEAQLEKSRLLSDRFSAERPKGSFSTLEIQRTEQGDSAMYLCASSLSVSYYEQYFGPGTRLTVT.

The J gene is TRBJ2-5, the V gene TRBV29-1, with D perhaps TRBD1 (6 bases). V was shortened by 0 bases and J by 4 bases, with 12 bases between the two germline ends. This CDR3 spans 14 amino acids. CDR1 is SQVTM, CDR2 ANQGSEA, per germline. The CDR3 reads CSVEEGTGRETQYF. CDR3 DNA sequence: TGCAGCGTTGAAGAAGGAACAGGGCGAGAGACCCAGTACTTC.

Only one count was recorded for this clone. The chain couples TRBV6-6 to TRBJ1-1; D ambiguous. Trimming removed 2 bases at V and 4 bases at J, with 8 bases between. Germline V CDR1 and CDR2: MNHNY, SVGAGI (reference sequence). The CDR3 totals 13 residues. CDR3 residues: CASSYRLSTEAFF. In DNA, the CDR3 is TGTGCCAGCAGTTACCGCCTGAGCACTGAAGCTTTCTTT.

The gene calls are TRBV5-1 and TRBJ2-2; maybe TRBD1 (5 bases). The length of the CDR3 is 16 residues. Germline values: CDR1 SGHRS, CDR2 YFSETQ. With 0 bases removed from V and 7 bases from J, the gap between germline ends came to 16 bases. The CDR3 bases are TGCGCCAGCAGCTTGGTGGCCCCGGACATGTTCGGGGAGCTGTTTTTT. The encoded protein is CASSLVAPDMFGELFF.

The chain employs TRBV5-1 and TRBJ1-2; the D is unclear. The length of the CDR3 is 14 residues. The germline V and J ends were trimmed by 0 bases and 4 bases, with 10 bases remaining between them. Per germline, CDR1 SGHRS and CDR2 YFSETQ. CDR3 region: CASSLDGQPYGYTF. CDR3 DNA sequence: TGCGCCAGCAGCTTGGATGGGCAGCCCTATGGCTACACCTTC.